The 32 T cell receptor beta chains below come from one sample, sequenced in a study of Graves' ophthalmopathy and Graves' hyperthyroidism. Amplification from RNA transcripts yielded the TCR beta CDR3 regions. The authors performed first-round RT-PCR with HTBI primers and then a second-round multiplex PCR. TCRdb recomputed calls from the multiplex PCR reads with MiXCR, one row per CDR3 protein. The repertoire has about 620,000 distinct CDR3 sequences, 20% to 25% of them found once; the top ten carry around 6.5%. The specimen sequenced was peripheral blood. These receptors originate from a woman aged 18-29 years with stable Graves' hyperthyroidism. Some clones in this sample may be carry-over from other donors' samples.

In nucleotides, the CDR3 is TGTGCCAGCAGCCAATCTCCTAGCAATCAGCCCCAGCATTTT. This translates into CASSQSPSNQPQHF. The chain employs TRBV16 and TRBJ1-5; D is undetermined. The CDR3 is 14 residues long. Germline V gene sequence: CDR1 KGHSY, CDR2 FQNENV. V gave up 0 bases and J gave up 0 bases, with 3 bases separating them.

This clonotype was seen a few times. This chain links TRBV18 with TRBJ1-1; D is perhaps TRBD1 (5 bases). CDR1 and CDR2 (germline): KGHSH, LQKENI. This CDR3 is built from 14 residues. Trimming shortened V by 4 bases and J by 5 bases, and 14 bases separated the two germline ends. This chain's CDR3 is CASSQAPGGTEAFF. In DNA, the CDR3 is TGTGCCAGCTCACAGGCTCCCGGGGGGACTGAAGCTTTCTTT.

The CDR3 sequence: CSGEEGQNYGYTF. The CDR3 coding sequence is TGCAGTGGCGAGGAGGGACAAAACTATGGCTACACCTTC. The chain links TRBV20-1 to TRBJ1-2; a possible D gene is TRBD1 (6 bases). The CDR3 covers 13 residues. CDR1 and CDR2 (germline): DFQATT, SNEGSKA (reference sequence). Deletions cut 7 bases from V and 2 bases from J, with 14 bases between.

The chain recombines TRBV28 with TRBJ1-5; no definite D call. The CDR3 contains 12 residues. Germline V gives CDR1 MDHEN, CDR2 SYDVKM. Trimming took off 6 bases at V and 7 bases at J, with 10 bases between the two ends. The CDR3 loop is CASSHGYQPQHF. The DNA for the CDR3 is TGTGCCAGCAGCCATGGGTACCAGCCCCAGCATTTT.

This clonotype was detected ten times or more. The chain couples TRBV6-5 to TRBJ1-2; D remains ambiguous. Trimming shortened V by 1 base and J by 2 bases, and 5 bases separated the two germline ends. Germline V gene sequence: CDR1 MNHEY, CDR2 SVGAGI. CDR3 length equals 13 residues. CDR3 region: CASSYLQNYGYTF. For the CDR3, the DNA is TGTGCCAGCAGTTACTTGCAGAACTATGGCTACACCTTC.

This chain joins TRBV12-3 or TRBV12-4 and TRBJ1-3; 9 bases map to TRBD1. Trimming took 5 bases from V and 0 from J; bases not matched to a gene: 5. The CDR3 runs to 16 residues. CDR3 protein: CASSLQGAYSGNTIYF. The CDR3 DNA sequence: TGTGCCAGCAGTCTACAGGGGGCCTACTCTGGAAACACCATATATTTT.

V gene TRBV6-1 combines with J gene TRBJ2-5; D not certain. There are 13 residues in the CDR3. Germline CDR1 and CDR2: MNHNS and SASEGT. Trimming took off 6 bases at V and 4 bases at J, with 12 bases between the two ends. CDR3 nucleotide sequence: TGTGCCAGCAGGGCGACTCTGGGAGAGACCCAGTACTTC. Residues: CASRATLGETQYF.

The J gene is TRBJ1-6, the V gene TRBV6-1, with TRBD1 identical over 7 bases. The V and J ends lost 8 bases and 7 bases, in that order; junction bases with no gene match: 5. The CDR3 loop spans 13 amino acids. CDR1 MNHNS and CDR2 SASEGT come from the germline V gene. CDR3 DNA sequence: TGTGCCAGCCAGCCGGGACAGAATTCACCCCTCCACTTT. As protein: CASQPGQNSPLHF.

This clonotype was picked up many times. The chain combines TRBV20-1 with TRBJ1-5; 11 nucleotides match TRBD1. Germline values: CDR1 DFQATT, CDR2 SNEGSKA (reference sequence). V gave up 3 bases and J gave up 9 bases; unmatched junction bases: 4. The CDR3 spans 13 residues. In nucleotides, the CDR3 is TGCAGTGCTAGGGGGACAGGGGGTGGGCCCCAGCATTTT. As protein: CSARGTGGGPQHF.

This clonotype was found many times. V is TRBV25-1 and J is TRBJ2-3; D unresolved. V lost 1 base and J 5 bases, leaving 10 bases between the germline ends. The CDR3 consists of 14 residues. The germline V gene has CDR1 MGHDK and CDR2 SYGVNS. As DNA, the CDR3 is TGTGCCAGCAGTGAATTAAGGATCAAAGATACGCAGTATTTT. It specifies CASSELRIKDTQYF.

For this clonotype: A much more abundant neighbour one base away suggests this may be a read error. V usage is TRBV28 and J usage is TRBJ1-5; TRBD1 is a possible D gene (6 bases). The length of the CDR3 is 15 residues. The germline CDR1 and CDR2 sequences are MDHEN and SYDVKM. CDR3 sequence: CTSTKGGVWNQPQHF. The CDR3 bases are TGTACCAGCACCAAAGGGGGGGTTTGGAATCAGCCCCAGCATTTT.

This clonotype has at least ten counts. This chain links TRBV11-2 with TRBJ2-7; 7 nucleotides align to TRBD2. The CDR3 length is 15 residues. V shed 0 bases, J shed 3 bases, and the junction held 5 bases outside the gene matches. The germline gives CDR1 SGHAT, CDR2 FQNNGV. As DNA, the CDR3 is TGTGCCAGCAGCTTAGATCCGTGGACTAGCTACGAGCAGTACTTC. Its protein product is CASSLDPWTSYEQYF. The entire variable domain, with the rest obtained from reference TRBV11-2 and TRBJ2-7, is as follows: EAGVAQSPRYKIIEKRQSVAFWCNPISGHATLYWYQQILGQGPKLLIQFQNNGVVDDSQLPKDRFSAERLKGVDSTLKIQPAKLEDSAVYLCASSLDPWTSYEQYFGPGTRLTVT.

The rearrangement links TRBV20-1 to TRBJ2-2; 7 bases line up with TRBD1. This CDR3 region has 16 residues. The ends lost 6 bases at V and 0 bases at J; junction bases unmatched: 10. CDR1 DFQATT and CDR2 SNEGSKA come from the germline V gene (reference sequence). The CDR3 region is CSATRQGRPNTGELFF. DNA of the CDR3: TGCAGTGCCACAAGACAGGGTCGCCCGAACACCGGGGAGCTGTTTTTT.

Worth noting for this clonotype: Relative to the germline gene, one junction end is altered; a read error may explain this. The rearrangement links TRBV20-1 to TRBJ1-2; weak D call: TRBD1 (5 bases). Per germline, CDR1 DFQATT and CDR2 SNEGSKA (reference sequence). This CDR3 has 16 amino acids. The CDR3 sequence: CSARDIFGGFNYGYAF. The CDR3 nucleotides are TGCAGTGCTAGAGATATTTTTGGGGGTTTTAACTATGGCTACGCCTTC.

The chain joins TRBV7-2 to TRBJ2-7; 7 bases agree with TRBD1. Germline V gene data show CDR1 as SGHTA and CDR2 as FQGNSA. V lost 5 bases and J lost 6; bases outside the gene matches: 13. The CDR3 runs 15 residues. CDR3 in amino acids: CASSHAPGQVREQYF. DNA of the CDR3: TGTGCCAGCAGCCACGCCCCCGGACAGGTTCGCGAGCAGTACTTC.

There are many counts of this clonotype. V and J are TRBV6-5 and TRBJ2-5; D remains ambiguous. The CDR3 runs to 14 residues. CDR1 is MNHEY and CDR2 is SVGAGI in the germline V gene. Trimming cost V 2 bases and J 1 base, with 8 bases left between them. CDR3 sequence reads: CASSYQRFQETQYF. In nucleotides, the CDR3 is TGTGCCAGCAGTTACCAGCGTTTCCAAGAGACCCAGTACTTC.

This clonotype was counted many times. The chain is built from TRBV12-3 or TRBV12-4 and TRBJ1-6; no firm D call. Trimming removed 4 bases from V and 8 bases from J, with 9 bases in between. This CDR3 region has 13 residues. CDR3 sequence reads: CASSYLLDSPLHF. CDR3 sequence (DNA): TGTGCCAGCAGTTATCTATTGGATTCACCCCTCCACTTT.

The CDR3 region is CASSPLRDRGLSGELFF. DNA of the CDR3: TGTGCCAGCTCACCACTTCGGGACAGGGGTCTTTCCGGGGAGCTGTTTTTT. This chain uses TRBV18 with TRBJ2-2; 10 bases are shared with TRBD1. Germline lookup yields CDR1 KGHSH and CDR2 LQKENI. V lost 1 base and J lost 6; bases outside the gene matches: 8. The CDR3 consists of 17 residues.

This clonotype was detected many times. The junction departs from the called germline gene at one end, perhaps through a read error. The genes are TRBV11-2 and TRBJ2-4; TRBD2 matches at 8 bases. Germline V gives CDR1 SGHAT, CDR2 FQNNGV. The CDR3 is 18 residues long. This chain's CDR3 is CASSPLALAAIAKNIKYF. The CDR3 DNA sequence: TGTGCCAGCAGCCCACTGGCACTAGCGGCCATAGCCAAAAACATTAAGTACTTC.

Comments on this clonotype: This CDR3 is missing its conserved last phenylalanine or tryptophan, likely due to a read error. The chain couples TRBV12-3 or TRBV12-4 to TRBJ1-5; 9 bases are a match to TRBD1. V was clipped by 6 bases and J by 5 bases; unmatched bases: 11. This CDR3 spans 16 amino acids. The CDR3 region has the DNA TGTGCCAGCAGCCCCCTTGGGACAGGGCTCCATCAGCCCCAGCATTTA. Its protein product is CASSPLGTGLHQPQHL.

This clonotype has at least ten counts. The V call is TRBV29-1, the J call TRBJ1-1, with D perhaps TRBD1 (6 bases). There are 13 residues in the CDR3. Trimming left V 3 bases short and J 4 bases short, with 12 bases between. Germline V gene data show CDR1 as SQVTM and CDR2 as ANQGSEA. The CDR3, as DNA: TGCAGCGTTGATAACAGGGTGAGCACTGAAGCTTTCTTT. Translated, it gives CSVDNRVSTEAFF. The full variable domain, completed using reference TRBV29-1 and TRBJ1-1, is SAVISQKPSRDICQRGTSLTIQCQVDSQVTMMFWYRQQPGQSLTLIATANQGSEATYESGFVIDKFPISRPNLTFSTLTVSNMSPEDSSIYLCSVDNRVSTEAFFGQGTRLTVV.

The chain is built from TRBV5-1 and TRBJ2-6; D is tentatively TRBD1 or TRBD2 (5 bases each). The germline V gene encodes CDR1 SGHRS and CDR2 YFSETQ. Trimming stripped 0 bases from V and 4 bases from J, with 8 bases between. The CDR3 covers 15 residues. The CDR3 loop reads CASSLEGTGANVLTF. Written as DNA, the CDR3 is TGCGCCAGCAGCTTGGAAGGGACCGGGGCCAACGTCCTGACTTTC.

This clonotype was counted at least ten times. The chain has TRBV6-1 and TRBJ1-1; D remains unclear. This CDR3 region has 15 residues. Germline V gene data show CDR1 as MNHNS and CDR2 as SASEGT. Trimming left V 0 bases short and J 1 base short, with 9 bases between. CDR3 sequence reads: CASSEASAANTEAFF. The CDR3 DNA reads as TGTGCCAGCAGTGAAGCGTCCGCGGCGAACACTGAAGCTTTCTTT.

This clonotype was recorded a few times. A much larger clone lies one base from this, so it may be a read error. This chain joins TRBV6-1 and TRBJ2-7, with D hard to call. The CDR3 is made up of 13 amino acids. Germline loops: CDR1 MNHNS, CDR2 SASEGT. CDR3 sequence (DNA): TGTGCCAGCAGTGAATTCAAGGGCTACGAGCATTACTTC. Translated: CASSEFKGYEHYF.

This clonotype showed up many times. This chain joins TRBV5-6 and TRBJ2-7; 9 bases agree with TRBD1. J was trimmed by 4 bases and V by 5 bases; bases with no gene match: 10. Per the germline V gene, CDR1 is SGHDT and CDR2 is YYEEEE. This CDR3 spans 15 amino acids. CDR3 coding DNA: TGTGCCAGCAGTCAGGGGTGGACAGGGGAGTACGAGCAGTACTTC. Protein: CASSQGWTGEYEQYF. The variable domain in full, completed from reference TRBV5-6 and TRBJ2-7, reads DAGVTQSPTHLIKTRGQQVTLRCSPKSGHDTVSWYQQALGQGPQFIFQYYEEEERQRGNFPDRFSGHQFPNYSSELNVNALLLGDSALYLCASSQGWTGEYEQYFGPGTRLTVT.

There are many counts of this clonotype. The chain employs TRBV6-1 and TRBJ2-7; TRBD2 matches 7 bases. Trimming removed 9 bases from V and 2 bases from J; junction bases left unmatched: 10. Germline loops: CDR1 MNHNS, CDR2 SASEGT. The CDR3 extends over 14 amino acids. The CDR3 region has the DNA TGTGCCAGGGGGGGAGGGACTGTTCCCTACGAGCAGTACTTC. This translates into CARGGGTVPYEQYF.

This clonotype was seen at least ten times. The V and J genes are TRBV29-1 and TRBJ1-3; 9 nucleotides agree with TRBD1. CDR1 is SQVTM and CDR2 is ANQGSEA in the germline V gene. V gave up 6 bases and J gave up 3 bases; unmatched junction bases: 3. The CDR3 loop spans 13 amino acids. This CDR3 is CSVGQGGGNTIYF. Written as DNA, the CDR3 is TGCAGCGTGGGACAGGGAGGTGGAAACACCATATATTTT.

This clonotype was picked up many times. This chain joins TRBV28 and TRBJ2-7; the match to TRBD1 covers 9 bases. Germline V lookup: CDR1 MDHEN, CDR2 SYDVKM. V gave up 5 bases and J gave up 1 base; unmatched junction bases: 6. The CDR3 runs 15 residues. CDR3 DNA sequence: TGTGCCAGCAGTCCCCTGACAGGGGGATCCTACGAGCAGTACTTC. Amino acids: CASSPLTGGSYEQYF.

This clonotype was observed many times. V is TRBV29-1 and J is TRBJ1-2; weak D call: TRBD1 (5 bases). The CDR3 length is 12 residues. The V gene's germline CDR1 is SQVTM and CDR2 ANQGSEA. V was pared by 4 bases and J by 5 bases, with 11 bases between. Here the CDR3 reads CSVGQGGYGYTF. The CDR3 DNA sequence: TGCAGCGTTGGGCAGGGTGGATATGGCTACACCTTC. Using reference TRBV29-1 and TRBJ1-2 for the parts outside the CDR3, the full variable domain is SAVISQKPSRDICQRGTSLTIQCQVDSQVTMMFWYRQQPGQSLTLIATANQGSEATYESGFVIDKFPISRPNLTFSTLTVSNMSPEDSSIYLCSVGQGGYGYTFGSGTRLTVV.

This clonotype has just one count. This chain uses TRBV6-1 with TRBJ1-1; TRBD1 matches 8 bases. Germline V CDR1 and CDR2: MNHNS, SASEGT. The CDR3 has 15 amino acids. V shed 1 base, J shed 2 bases, and the junction held 3 bases outside the gene matches. DNA of the CDR3: TGTGCCAGCAGTGAAGGAGACAGGGGAAACACTGAAGCTTTCTTT. It is translated as CASSEGDRGNTEAFF.

This clonotype appeared many times. This chain connects TRBV6-1 to TRBJ1-1, with unresolved D. This CDR3 spans 12 amino acids. The germline V gene encodes CDR1 MNHNS and CDR2 SASEGT. V shed 0 bases and J shed 10 bases, with 9 bases lying between them. DNA for the CDR3: TGTGCCAGCAGTGAAGCGAAGGTGAGAGCTTTCTTT. This gives the protein CASSEAKVRAFF.

This clonotype was seen many times. This chain connects TRBV12-3 or TRBV12-4 to TRBJ2-7, with unresolved D. The DNA end is more similar to TRBJ2-5, so the J call may be wrong. The CDR3 length is 11 residues. In DNA form, the CDR3 reads TGTGCCAGCAGTTCCGCCGGGACCCAGTACTTC. Amino acid sequence: CASSSAGTQYF.